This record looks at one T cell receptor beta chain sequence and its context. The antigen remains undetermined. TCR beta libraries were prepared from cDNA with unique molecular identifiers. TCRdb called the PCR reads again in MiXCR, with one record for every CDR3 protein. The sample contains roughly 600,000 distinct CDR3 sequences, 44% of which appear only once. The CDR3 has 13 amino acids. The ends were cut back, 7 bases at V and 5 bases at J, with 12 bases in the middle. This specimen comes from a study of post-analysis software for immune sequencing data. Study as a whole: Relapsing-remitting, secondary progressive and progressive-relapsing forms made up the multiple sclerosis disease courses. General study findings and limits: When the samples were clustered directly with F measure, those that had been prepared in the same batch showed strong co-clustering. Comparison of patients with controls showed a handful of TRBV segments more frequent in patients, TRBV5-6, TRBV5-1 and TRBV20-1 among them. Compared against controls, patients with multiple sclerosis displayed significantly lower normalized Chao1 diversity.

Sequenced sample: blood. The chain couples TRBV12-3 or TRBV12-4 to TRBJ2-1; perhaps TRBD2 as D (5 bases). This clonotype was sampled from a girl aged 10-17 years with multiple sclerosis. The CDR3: CASNEGANNEQFF. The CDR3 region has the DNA TGTGCCAGCAACGAGGGAGCTAACAATGAGCAGTTCTTC.